The next 32 T cell receptor beta chains were all read from a single sample in a study of beta chain features in type 1 diabetes. Expressed TCRB transcripts were sequenced because the isolated RNA had all been reverse transcribed beforehand. Repertoires were generated with immunoSEQ multiplex PCR, while TCRdb's copy carries only in-frame clones and drops some. The sample lists around 99,000 clones, roughly 43% seen once, with approximately 0.065% in the top ten. Material for sequencing was stem cell memory CD4+ T cells from blood. Receptor source: a woman under 30 in good health.

This clone was seen only a few times. This rearrangement joins TRBV15 to TRBJ1-1; 8 nucleotides line up with TRBD1. Germline trimming cut 4 bases from V and 1 base from J; bases unmatched to any gene: 5. The germline CDR1 and CDR2 sequences are LNHNV and YYDKDF (reference sequence). The CDR3 loop spans 15 amino acids. CDR3 amino acids: CATSKIGQGNTEAFF. The DNA for the CDR3 is TGTGCCACCAGCAAGATCGGACAGGGGAACACTGAAGCTTTCTTT.

The chain's CDR3 is CASSQDLRLAGLSGANVLTF. The CDR3 nucleotides read TGTGCCAGCAGCCAAGATTTGCGGCTAGCGGGACTATCTGGGGCCAACGTCCTGACTTTC. V usage is TRBV4-2 and J usage is TRBJ2-6; 9 bases line up with TRBD2. Germline V gene data show CDR1 as LGHNA and CDR2 as YNFKEQ. The CDR3 is 20 amino acids. V shed 0 bases and J 1 base; nucleotides not matched to a gene: 10.

This clone has just a few counts. The chain is built from TRBV19 and TRBJ1-2; 8 bases line up with TRBD1. V lost 5 bases to trimming and J lost 6 bases; unmatched junction nucleotides: 14. This CDR3 region has 16 residues. Germline V gene lookup returns CDR1 LNHDA and CDR2 SQIVND (reference sequence). The CDR3 is CASSQGAVTTVNGYTF. CDR3 in DNA: TGTGCCAGTAGTCAGGGGGCAGTCACTACGGTGAATGGCTACACCTTC.

This chain links TRBV11-2 with TRBJ2-3; 7 nucleotides agree with TRBD1. This CDR3 contains 15 residues. V was clipped by 3 bases and J by 6 bases; unmatched bases: 9. The germline V gene encodes CDR1 SGHAT and CDR2 FQNNGV. Written as DNA, the CDR3 is TGTGCCAGCAGCTTTCGGGCAGGGGGTTCGGATACGCAGTATTTT. Translating it yields CASSFRAGGSDTQYF.

Only a few counts were recorded for this clone. The V and J genes are TRBV28 and TRBJ2-7, with 8 positions matching TRBD2. CDR1 is MDHEN and CDR2 is SYDVKM in the germline V gene. After removal of 6 bases from V and 3 bases from J, the junction contained 16 bases not matched to a gene. The CDR3 consists of 17 residues. The CDR3 DNA follows: TGTGCCAGCAGCCCTCGACATCTTAGCGGGATTGGCTACGAGCAGTACTTC. This gives the protein CASSPRHLSGIGYEQYF.

This sequence joins TRBV27 and TRBJ2-5, with 10 bases that match TRBD1. The J call may be wrong; the DNA end is better matched by TRBJ2-7. The CDR3 loop spans 18 amino acids. Germline V gene lookup returns CDR1 MNHEY and CDR2 SMNVEV (reference sequence). CDR3 region: CASSPGTGVGLSSYEQYF. The CDR3 DNA follows: TGTGCCAGCAGCCCAGGGACAGGGGTGGGACTCAGCTCCTACGAGCAGTACTTC.

The chain recombines TRBV4-1 with TRBJ1-2; 7 bases line up with TRBD1. Germline CDR1 MGHRA, CDR2 YSYEKL. Losses at the gene ends were 0 bases for V and 7 bases for J; bases not matched to a gene: 8. The CDR3 has 15 residues. CDR3 sequence: CASSQDLRQGPGYTF. CDR3 nucleotides: TGCGCCAGCAGCCAAGATTTGAGACAGGGTCCTGGCTACACCTTC.

This clone was detected only a few times. The chain carries TRBV19 and TRBJ2-1, with 7 bases fitting TRBD2. The CDR3 spans 15 residues. The germline gives CDR1 LNHDA, CDR2 SQIVND (reference sequence). The V segment lost 10 bases and the J segment 5 bases; nucleotides outside the gene matches: 14. DNA for the CDR3: TGTGCCACTAGGGAGGCAGGACTAGTAAACAATGAGCAGTTCTTC. Amino acids: CATREAGLVNNEQFF.

V usage is TRBV5-6 and J usage is TRBJ2-3; no clear D. The CDR3 totals 13 residues. V lost 4 bases and J lost 1, with 7 bases in between. Germline V gives CDR1 SGHDT, CDR2 YYEEEE. CDR3 in DNA: TGTGCCAGCAGCCTTCAGGGCACAGATACGCAGTATTTT. It yields the protein CASSLQGTDTQYF.

The chain uses TRBV2 and TRBJ1-2, with D possibly being TRBD1 (5 bases). This CDR3 has 10 residues. The germline gives CDR1 SNHLY, CDR2 FYNNEI. Trimming left V 6 bases short and J 10 bases short, with 9 bases between. CDR3 loop: CASSGGDYTF. CDR3 nucleotide sequence: TGTGCCAGCAGCGGGGGGGACTACACCTTC.

The rearrangement joins TRBV18 to TRBJ2-7; the match to TRBD2 covers 7 bases. The ends lost 3 bases at V and 1 base at J; junction bases unmatched: 3. This CDR3 spans 14 amino acids. Germline V gene lookup returns CDR1 KGHSH and CDR2 LQKENI. The CDR3 DNA is TGTGCCAGCTCACCTATGGGGGGGTCCTACGAGCAGTACTTC. Its translation is CASSPMGGSYEQYF. The entire variable domain, with the rest obtained from reference TRBV18 and TRBJ2-7, is as follows: NAGVMQNPRHLVRRRGQEARLRCSPMKGHSHVYWYRQLPEEGLKFMVYLQKENIIDESGMPKERFSAEFPKEGPSILRIQQVVRGDSAAYFCASSPMGGSYEQYFGPGTRLTVT.

This clone has just a few counts. V and J are TRBV29-1 and TRBJ2-1; 7 positions agree with TRBD2. Germline CDR1 and CDR2: SQVTM and ANQGSEA. V shed 4 bases, J shed 4 bases, and the junction held 1 base outside the gene matches. This CDR3 has 12 amino acids. The CDR3 nucleotides read TGCAGCGTTGGGGGGGGGTACAATGAGCAGTTCTTC. Its protein is CSVGGGYNEQFF.

The chain links TRBV18 to TRBJ2-3; maybe TRBD2 (6 bases). With 0 bases removed from V and 5 bases from J, the gap between germline ends came to 6 bases. The CDR3 spans 13 residues. CDR1 is KGHSH, CDR2 LQKENI, per germline. The CDR3 bases are TGTGCCAGCTCACCACCGGGGGGAGATACGCAGTATTTT. Amino acids: CASSPPGGDTQYF. The full variable domain, completed using reference TRBV18 and TRBJ2-3, is NAGVMQNPRHLVRRRGQEARLRCSPMKGHSHVYWYRQLPEEGLKFMVYLQKENIIDESGMPKERFSAEFPKEGPSILRIQQVVRGDSAAYFCASSPPGGDTQYFGPGTRLTVL.

The chain is built from TRBV30 and TRBJ1-5; D call uncertain. This CDR3 spans 17 amino acids. Trimming cost V 2 bases and J 3 bases, with 20 bases left between them. Germline values: CDR1 GTSNPN, CDR2 SVGIG (reference sequence). The CDR3 region is CAWSSPFGIGYNQPQHF. DNA of the CDR3: TGTGCCTGGAGTAGCCCCTTCGGGATCGGCTACAATCAGCCCCAGCATTTT.

This clone was observed a handful of times. The rearrangement uses TRBV11-2 and TRBJ1-2; TRBD1 is a possible D gene (6 bases). CDR1 is SGHAT, CDR2 FQNNGV, per germline. The CDR3 covers 13 residues. V was clipped by 2 bases and J by 8 bases, with 12 bases between them. CDR3 amino acids: CASSLRERGGYTF. CDR3 bases: TGTGCCAGCAGCTTACGGGAAAGGGGGGGCTACACCTTC. Complete variable domain (other parts from reference TRBV11-2 and TRBJ1-2): EAGVAQSPRYKIIEKRQSVAFWCNPISGHATLYWYQQILGQGPKLLIQFQNNGVVDDSQLPKDRFSAERLKGVDSTLKIQPAKLEDSAVYLCASSLRERGGYTFGSGTRLTVV.

V gene TRBV11-3 combines with J gene TRBJ2-5, with 9 bases identical to TRBD1. The germline V gene has CDR1 SGHNT and CDR2 YENEEA. The CDR3 has 16 residues. Trimming cost V 5 bases and J 4 bases; bases outside gene matches: 11. The CDR3 loop reads CASSKTGTGLGETQYF. As DNA, the CDR3 is TGTGCCAGCAGCAAGACCGGGACAGGGTTAGGAGAGACCCAGTACTTC.

This clone was seen more than once but under ten times. V gene TRBV20-1 combines with J gene TRBJ2-2, with D possibly matching TRBD2 (6 bases). From germline, CDR1 is DFQATT and CDR2 SNEGSKA (reference sequence). CDR3 length: 11 amino acids. With 6 bases removed from V and 7 bases from J, the gap between germline ends came to 9 bases. The CDR3 spells CSASSGGELFF. CDR3 DNA sequence: TGCAGTGCCAGTAGCGGCGGGGAGCTGTTTTTT.

This clone came up a few times. The rearrangement uses TRBV6-1 and TRBJ2-1, with 9 bases lining up with TRBD2. Germline V gives CDR1 MNHNS, CDR2 SASEGT. V shed 6 bases, J shed 6 bases, and the junction held 6 bases outside the gene matches. The CDR3 spans 14 residues. The CDR3 DNA reads as TGTGCCAGCAGACTAGCGGGTCTCTTCAATGAGCAGTTCTTC. It is translated as CASRLAGLFNEQFF.

The chain employs TRBV18 and TRBJ2-3; D ambiguous. The ends were cut back, 2 bases at V and 3 bases at J, with 3 bases in the middle. The CDR3 has 12 residues. The germline CDR1 and CDR2 sequences are KGHSH and LQKENI. The CDR3 sequence is CASSPSTDTQYF. The CDR3 DNA is TGTGCCAGCTCACCATCGACAGATACGCAGTATTTT.

This clone has more than one count but fewer than ten. The V gene is TRBV27, the J gene TRBJ2-7; a possible D gene is TRBD2 (6 bases). Germline V gene sequence: CDR1 MNHEY, CDR2 SMNVEV (reference sequence). Trimming shortened V by 10 bases and J by 3 bases, and 10 bases separated the two germline ends. The CDR3 runs to 11 residues. The chain's CDR3 is CATGLIYEQYF. CDR3 in DNA: TGTGCCACCGGACTAATCTACGAGCAGTACTTC.

The V gene is TRBV15, the J gene TRBJ2-1; D not certain. Looked up from germline, CDR1 is LNHNV and CDR2 is YYDKDF (reference sequence). This CDR3 has 14 residues. V was shortened by 2 bases and J by 6 bases, with 11 bases between the two germline ends. This chain's CDR3 is CATSRRQPFNEQFF. CDR3 in DNA: TGTGCCACCAGCAGACGACAACCTTTCAATGAGCAGTTCTTC.

This clone came up a few times. The chain uses TRBV5-6 and TRBJ2-7, with 14 bases fitting TRBD2. The CDR3 is made up of 15 amino acids. CDR1 is SGHDT, CDR2 YYEEEE, per germline. V lost 5 bases to trimming and J lost 9 bases; unmatched junction nucleotides: 10. The CDR3 is CASSLTGLAGEVQYF. In DNA, the CDR3 is TGTGCCAGCAGTTTGACGGGACTAGCGGGAGAGGTGCAGTACTTC.

The chain employs TRBV7-2 and TRBJ2-5; 10 bases align to TRBD1. The J segment lost 0 bases and the V segment lost 6 bases, leaving 4 bases of the junction unmatched. The CDR3 sequence is 15 residues long. Germline values: CDR1 SGHTA, CDR2 FQGNSA. The CDR3 loop is CASSSGTGDQETQYF. The CDR3 DNA sequence: TGTGCCAGCAGTTCCGGGACAGGGGACCAAGAGACCCAGTACTTC.

In its sample, this clone was seen a few times. This chain connects TRBV7-3 to TRBJ1-2, with 7 positions matching TRBD1. Germline loops: CDR1 SGHTA, CDR2 FQGTGA. The CDR3 runs to 15 residues. The V segment lost 2 bases and the J segment 3 bases; nucleotides outside the gene matches: 6. The CDR3 DNA follows: TGTGCCAGCAGCTTACAGGGGGAAGCGGACTATGGCTACACCTTC. It translates to CASSLQGEADYGYTF.

The CDR3 region has the DNA TGCGCCAGCAGCCAAGATATGGCTAGCGGGGGTAATGAGCAGTTCTTC. It specifies CASSQDMASGGNEQFF. The chain couples TRBV4-1 to TRBJ2-1; 10 positions agree with TRBD2. CDR3 length equals 16 residues. CDR1 is MGHRA and CDR2 is YSYEKL in the germline V gene. The junction had 6 bases not matched to a gene; V was cut back by 0 bases and J by 7 bases.

V is TRBV28 and J is TRBJ1-1; 7 nucleotides match TRBD1. This CDR3 has 11 residues. V lost 11 bases, J lost 11 bases, and 11 bases stayed unmatched. CDR1 and CDR2 (germline): MDHEN, SYDVKM. The CDR3 sequence is CAARDSLRAFF. DNA for the CDR3: TGTGCCGCCCGGGACAGCCTTAGGGCTTTCTTT.

This clone was seen a few times. The CDR3 nucleotides are TGTGCCACCCGGGGGGGTGCGGTAGATACGCAGTATTTT. It yields the protein CATRGGAVDTQYF. The chain recombines TRBV7-2 with TRBJ2-3, with 8 bases identical to TRBD2. V lost 10 bases, J lost 5 bases, and 8 bases stayed unmatched. Germline V lookup: CDR1 SGHTA, CDR2 FQGNSA. The CDR3 consists of 13 residues. The full variable domain, with the rest looked up from reference TRBV7-2 and TRBJ2-3, is GAGVSQSPSNKVTEKGKDVELRCDPISGHTALYWYRQSLGQGLEFLIYFQGNSAPDKSGLPSDRFSAERTGGSVSTLTIQRTQQEDSAVYLCATRGGAVDTQYFGPGTRLTVL.

In this sample, this clone turned up a few times. The V and J genes are TRBV11-2 and TRBJ1-1; no clear D. The CDR3 runs 11 residues. CDR1 and CDR2 (germline): SGHAT, FQNNGV. Trimming left V 10 bases short and J 0 bases short, with 6 bases between. This CDR3 is CATAMNTEAFF. CDR3 DNA: TGTGCCACCGCGATGAACACTGAAGCTTTCTTT.

A few counts support this clone. V and J are TRBV5-1 and TRBJ2-2, with TRBD2 matching 12 bases. Germline V CDR1 and CDR2: SGHRS, YFSETQ. The V and J ends lost 5 bases and 5 bases, in that order; junction bases with no gene match: 7. The CDR3 runs to 16 residues. CDR3 DNA: TGCGCCAGCAGTTCCACTAGCGGGAGGACAACCGGGGAGCTGTTTTTT. This sequence encodes CASSSTSGRTTGELFF.

The chain carries TRBV19 and TRBJ1-1; tentatively, D is TRBD1 (6 bases). CDR1 and CDR2 (germline): LNHDA, SQIVND (reference sequence). The ends were cut back, 6 bases at V and 1 base at J, with 21 bases in the middle. There are 17 residues in the CDR3. The CDR3 region has the DNA TGTGCCAGTAGCCCCCGGGGGGCAGGCCGAAGGAACACTGAAGCTTTCTTT. This sequence encodes CASSPRGAGRRNTEAFF.

The table lists this clone with a few counts. The rearrangement links TRBV6-6 to TRBJ2-7; D not resolved. The CDR3 is made up of 12 amino acids. Looked up from germline, CDR1 is MNHNY and CDR2 is SVGAGI (reference sequence). Trimming stripped 6 bases from V and 3 bases from J, with 9 bases between. The CDR3 sequence: CASRFTDYEQYF. The CDR3 nucleotides are TGTGCCAGCAGATTCACAGACTACGAGCAGTACTTC.

The rearrangement links TRBV28 to TRBJ1-2, with D maybe TRBD1 (5 bases). CDR3 length equals 14 residues. Trimming removed 5 bases at V and 2 bases at J, with 12 bases between. Germline assignment: CDR1 MDHEN and CDR2 SYDVKM. The CDR3 DNA reads as TGTGCCAGCAGTCCCCTCAGGGTCAACTATGGCTACACCTTC. Translation: CASSPLRVNYGYTF.